This T cell receptor (beta chain) was recovered during a study of cytomegalovirus exposure and HLA in healthy donors. Study as a whole: Of all 360 or so donors who were genotyped, about 84% belonged to the Caucasian-associated ancestry cluster.

Study-wide results and limits: The authors later linked a missense DCLRE1C variant to TCR beta V- and J-gene trimming. Exclusion applied to some V segments, including TRBV6-2 and TRBV6-3, as they were indistinguishable.

Regarding this clone: The target antigen is unknown.

PCR was performed using 60 Vbeta and 13 Jbeta primers. TCRdb keeps only in-frame clones here, not all; method: immunoSEQ multiplex PCR. The data contain about 120,000 clones, roughly 69% of them singletons. This CDR3 contains 11 residues. The V gene's germline CDR1 is DFQATT and CDR2 SNEGSKA (reference sequence). The rearrangement links TRBV20-1 to TRBJ2-7; D is uncertain. The sample comprised PBMCs. The TCR sequence derives from a woman aged 40 to 49 in good health and CMV-seropositive. CDR3 in amino acids: CRIASSYEQYF. As DNA, the CDR3 is TGCAGGATTGCCAGTTCCTACGAGCAGTACTTC.